Listed here are 8 T cell receptor beta chains from one sample, sequenced in a study of blood T cell repertoires in COVID-19. Profiled with immunoSEQ multiplex PCR; TCRdb holds only in-frame clones, not every one. The sample includes 200,000 to 250,000 clones, about 88% of them seen just once. Material: peripheral blood. The source is a woman aged 45-60 years with COVID-19, enrolled during active disease.

The gene calls are TRBV5-6 and TRBJ2-1, with D perhaps matching TRBD1 (6 bases). Trimming took off 5 bases at V and 7 bases at J, with 19 bases between the two ends. The CDR3 consists of 15 residues. The germline gives CDR1 SGHDT, CDR2 YYEEEE. The CDR3 region has the DNA TGTGCCAGCAGATACCTCCCTGGACAGCTAAATGAGCAGTTCTTC. Translation: CASRYLPGQLNEQFF.

V usage is TRBV18 and J usage is TRBJ2-5; D may be TRBD2 (5 bases). The CDR3 is made up of 14 amino acids. Trimming took off 1 base at V and 4 bases at J, with 10 bases between the two ends. CDR1 and CDR2 (germline): KGHSH, LQKENI. The CDR3 reads CASSPLAGGETQYF. Here the CDR3 DNA reads TGTGCCAGCTCACCACTTGCGGGTGGAGAGACCCAGTACTTC.

This chain uses TRBV19 with TRBJ2-3; maybe TRBD1 (6 bases). Germline V gene sequence: CDR1 LNHDA, CDR2 SQIVND (reference sequence). The length of the CDR3 is 11 residues. V was cut by 9 bases and J by 5 bases, with 9 bases left in between. CDR3 nucleotides: TGTGCCAGCTCACAGGGAGATACGCAGTATTTT. It is translated as CASSQGDTQYF.

As concerns this clone: This sample includes further DNA sequences coding for the same CDR3. The genes are TRBV9 and TRBJ1-3; D gene unclear. From germline, CDR1 is SGDLS and CDR2 YYNGEE. The CDR3 runs to 14 residues. The V end lost 0 bases, the J end lost 0 bases, and 4 bases lay between the germline ends. The CDR3 reads CASSVAGSGNTIYF. The CDR3 DNA reads as TGTGCCAGCAGCGTAGCCGGCTCTGGAAACACCATATATTTT.

The V call is TRBV19, the J call TRBJ1-2, with a tentative D call TRBD1 (6 bases). CDR3 length equals 13 residues. The germline V and J ends were trimmed by 5 bases and 5 bases, with 12 bases remaining between them. CDR1 LNHDA and CDR2 SQIVND come from the germline V gene (reference sequence). This chain's CDR3 is CASSSGQLYGYTF. The CDR3, as DNA: TGTGCCAGTAGTTCTGGACAGCTTTATGGCTACACCTTC.

This rearrangement joins TRBV6-6 to TRBJ1-5; 8 positions match TRBD1. Trimming removed 2 bases from V and 5 bases from J; junction bases left unmatched: 8. The CDR3 length is 16 residues. The germline V gene encodes CDR1 MNHNY and CDR2 SVGAGI (reference sequence). The CDR3 DNA sequence: TGTGCCAGCAGTTACCAGACAGGGGTGGTAGATCAGCCCCAGCATTTT. Its translation is CASSYQTGVVDQPQHF.

The chain carries TRBV5-5 and TRBJ2-3; TRBD2 is a possible D gene (5 bases). CDR3 length: 16 amino acids. The V end was cut by 0 bases, the J end by 3 bases, with 14 bases between. Germline V gives CDR1 SGHKS, CDR2 YYEKEE (reference sequence). The CDR3 DNA reads TGTGCCAGCAGCTTGGCCGTCGGGGTAAGGACAGATACGCAGTATTTT. Residues: CASSLAVGVRTDTQYF.

The chain recombines TRBV5-4 with TRBJ2-7; tentatively, D is TRBD1 (6 bases). CDR3 length: 14 amino acids. Trimming stripped 2 bases from V and 0 bases from J, with 9 bases between. CDR1 is SGHNT, CDR2 YYREEE, per germline (reference sequence). The CDR3 DNA sequence: TGTGCCAGCAGCTTCCGAGGGGGCTCCTACGAGCAGTACTTC. Protein: CASSFRGGSYEQYF.